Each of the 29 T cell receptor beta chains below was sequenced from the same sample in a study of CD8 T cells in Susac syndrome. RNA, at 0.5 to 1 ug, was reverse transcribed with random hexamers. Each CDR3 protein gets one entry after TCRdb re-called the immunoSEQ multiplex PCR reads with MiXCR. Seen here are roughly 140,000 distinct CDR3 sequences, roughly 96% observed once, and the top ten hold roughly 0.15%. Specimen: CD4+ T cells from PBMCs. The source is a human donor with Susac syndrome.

The CDR3 DNA reads as TGTGCCAGCAGCGCCAGTCGGGCAGGGGGAGAGACCCAGTACTTC. This encodes CASSASRAGGETQYF. The V gene is TRBV7-9, the J gene TRBJ2-5; 7 nucleotides line up with TRBD1. The CDR3 has 15 residues. The V and J ends lost 5 bases and 4 bases, in that order; junction bases with no gene match: 10. Germline CDR1 is SEHNR and CDR2 is FQNEAQ (reference sequence).

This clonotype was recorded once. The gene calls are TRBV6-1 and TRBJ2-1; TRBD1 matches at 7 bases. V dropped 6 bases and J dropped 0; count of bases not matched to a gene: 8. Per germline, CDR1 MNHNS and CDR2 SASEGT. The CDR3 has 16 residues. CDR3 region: CASSSGTARSYNEQFF. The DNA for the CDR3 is TGTGCCAGCAGCTCAGGGACAGCTCGCTCCTACAATGAGCAGTTCTTC.

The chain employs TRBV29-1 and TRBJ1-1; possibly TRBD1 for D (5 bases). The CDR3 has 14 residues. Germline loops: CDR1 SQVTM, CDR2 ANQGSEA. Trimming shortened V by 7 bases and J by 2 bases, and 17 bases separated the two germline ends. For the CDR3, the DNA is TGCAGCGCCAATGGGGGGTGGGATAACACTGAAGCTTTCTTT. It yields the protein CSANGGWDNTEAFF.

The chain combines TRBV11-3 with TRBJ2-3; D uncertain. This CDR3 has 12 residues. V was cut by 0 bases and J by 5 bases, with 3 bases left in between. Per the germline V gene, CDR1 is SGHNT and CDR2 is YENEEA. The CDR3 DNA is TGTGCCAGCAGCTTAGATCAAGATACGCAGTATTTT. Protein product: CASSLDQDTQYF.

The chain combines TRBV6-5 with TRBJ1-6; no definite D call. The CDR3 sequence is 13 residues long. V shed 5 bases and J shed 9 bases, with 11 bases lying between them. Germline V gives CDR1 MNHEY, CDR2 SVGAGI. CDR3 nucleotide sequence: TGTGCCAGCAGTCCCCAGGACTCTTCACCCCTCCACTTT. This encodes CASSPQDSSPLHF.

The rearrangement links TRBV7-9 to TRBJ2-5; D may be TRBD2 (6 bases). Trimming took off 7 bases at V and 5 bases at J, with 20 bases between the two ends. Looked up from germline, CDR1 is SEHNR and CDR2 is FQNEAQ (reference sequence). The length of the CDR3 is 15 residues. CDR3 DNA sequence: TGTGCCAGCACCCGGGACTCCTCCCGAGAGGAGACCCAGTACTTC. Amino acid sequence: CASTRDSSREETQYF.

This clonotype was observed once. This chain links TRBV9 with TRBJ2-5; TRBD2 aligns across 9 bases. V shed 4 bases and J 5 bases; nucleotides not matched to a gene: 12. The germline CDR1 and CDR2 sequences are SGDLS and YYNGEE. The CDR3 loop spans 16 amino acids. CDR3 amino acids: CASSPSSGGYWETQYF. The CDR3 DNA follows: TGTGCCAGCAGCCCGAGTAGCGGGGGATATTGGGAGACCCAGTACTTC.

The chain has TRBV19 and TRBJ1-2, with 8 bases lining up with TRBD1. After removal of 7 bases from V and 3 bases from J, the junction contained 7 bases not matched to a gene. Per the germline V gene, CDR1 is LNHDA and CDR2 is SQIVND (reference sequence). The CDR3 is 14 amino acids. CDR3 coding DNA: TGTGCCAGTATCAGACAGGGGCCGTACTATGGCTACACCTTC. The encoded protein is CASIRQGPYYGYTF.

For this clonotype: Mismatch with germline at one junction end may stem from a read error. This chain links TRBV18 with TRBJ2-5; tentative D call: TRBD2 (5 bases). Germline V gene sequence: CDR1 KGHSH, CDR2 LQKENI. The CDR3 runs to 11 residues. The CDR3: CASSPGETRYF. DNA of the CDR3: TGTGCCAGCTCACCAGGGGAGACCCGGTACTTC.

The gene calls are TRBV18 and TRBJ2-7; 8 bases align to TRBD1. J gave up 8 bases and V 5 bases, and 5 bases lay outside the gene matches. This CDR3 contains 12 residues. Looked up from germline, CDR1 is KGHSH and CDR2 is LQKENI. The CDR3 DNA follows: TGTGCCAGCTCAACCGGACAGGGACAGCAGTACTTC. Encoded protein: CASSTGQGQQYF. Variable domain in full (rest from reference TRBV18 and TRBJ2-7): NAGVMQNPRHLVRRRGQEARLRCSPMKGHSHVYWYRQLPEEGLKFMVYLQKENIIDESGMPKERFSAEFPKEGPSILRIQQVVRGDSAAYFCASSTGQGQQYFGPGTRLTVT.

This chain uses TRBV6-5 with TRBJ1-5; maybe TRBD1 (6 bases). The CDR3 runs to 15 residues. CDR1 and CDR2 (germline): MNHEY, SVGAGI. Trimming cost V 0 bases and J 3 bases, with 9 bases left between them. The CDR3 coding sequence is TGTGCCAGCAGTTACTCGGGGGGGCCCAATCAGCCCCAGCATTTT. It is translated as CASSYSGGPNQPQHF.

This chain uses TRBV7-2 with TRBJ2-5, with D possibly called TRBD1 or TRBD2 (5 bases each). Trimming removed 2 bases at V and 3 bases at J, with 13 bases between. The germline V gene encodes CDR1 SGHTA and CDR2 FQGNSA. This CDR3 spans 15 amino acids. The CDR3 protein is CASSLRTPGKETQYF. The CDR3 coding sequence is TGTGCCAGCAGCTTAAGGACACCCGGGAAAGAGACCCAGTACTTC.

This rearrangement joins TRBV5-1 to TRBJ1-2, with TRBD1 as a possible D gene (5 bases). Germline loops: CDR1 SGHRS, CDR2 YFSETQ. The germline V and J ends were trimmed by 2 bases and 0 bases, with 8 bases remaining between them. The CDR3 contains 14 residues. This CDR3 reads CASSFPGANYGYTF. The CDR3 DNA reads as TGCGCCAGCAGCTTCCCGGGGGCTAACTATGGCTACACCTTC. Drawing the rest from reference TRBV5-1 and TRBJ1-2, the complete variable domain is KAGVTQTPRYLIKTRGQQVTLSCSPISGHRSVSWYQQTPGQGLQFLFEYFSETQRNKGNFPGRFSGRQFSNSRSEMNVSTLELGDSALYLCASSFPGANYGYTFGSGTRLTVV.

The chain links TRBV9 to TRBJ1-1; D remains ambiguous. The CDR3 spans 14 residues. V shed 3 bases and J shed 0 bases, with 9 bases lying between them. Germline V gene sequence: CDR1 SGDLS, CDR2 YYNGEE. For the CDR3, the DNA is TGTGCCAGCAGCGCCCGGAAGGTGAACACTGAAGCTTTCTTT. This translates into CASSARKVNTEAFF.

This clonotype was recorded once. CDR3 protein: CASRPPQGVGYTF. DNA of the CDR3: TGTGCAAGTCGCCCTCCACAGGGGGTGGGCTACACCTTC. The genes are TRBV12-2 and TRBJ1-2; the DNA was not compared with TRBD1, the D call given in the table. TRBV12-2 is a recognized pseudogene. The CDR3 has 13 amino acids.

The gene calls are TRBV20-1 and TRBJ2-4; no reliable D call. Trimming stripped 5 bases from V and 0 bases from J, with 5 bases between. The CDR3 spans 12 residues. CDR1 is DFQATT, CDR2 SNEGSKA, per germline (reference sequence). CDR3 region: CSAGIAKNIQYF. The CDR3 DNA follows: TGCAGTGCTGGTATAGCCAAAAACATTCAGTACTTC.

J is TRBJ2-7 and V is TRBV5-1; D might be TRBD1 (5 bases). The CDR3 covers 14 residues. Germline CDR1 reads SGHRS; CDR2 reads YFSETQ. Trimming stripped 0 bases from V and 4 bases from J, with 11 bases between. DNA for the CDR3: TGCGCCAGCAGCTTGGTTTCAGGGATGTACGAGCAGTACTTC. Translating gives CASSLVSGMYEQYF.

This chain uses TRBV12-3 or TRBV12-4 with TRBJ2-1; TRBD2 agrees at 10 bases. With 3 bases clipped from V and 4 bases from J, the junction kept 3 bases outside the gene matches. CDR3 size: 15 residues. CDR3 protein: CASSLVAGGYNEQFF. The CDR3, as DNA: TGTGCCAGCAGTTTGGTAGCGGGGGGATACAATGAGCAGTTCTTC.

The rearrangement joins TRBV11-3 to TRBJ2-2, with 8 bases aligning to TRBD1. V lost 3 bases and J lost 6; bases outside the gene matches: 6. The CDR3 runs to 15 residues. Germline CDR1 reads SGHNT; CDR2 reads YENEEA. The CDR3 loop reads CASSLTGARPGELFF. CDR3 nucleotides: TGTGCCAGCAGCTTGACAGGGGCTCGGCCCGGGGAGCTGTTTTTT. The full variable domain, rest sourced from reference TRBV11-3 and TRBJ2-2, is EAGVVQSPRYKIIEKKQPVAFWCNPISGHNTLYWYLQNLGQGPELLIRYENEEAVDDSQLPKDRFSAERLKGVDSTLKIQPAELGDSAVYLCASSLTGARPGELFFGEGSRLTVL.

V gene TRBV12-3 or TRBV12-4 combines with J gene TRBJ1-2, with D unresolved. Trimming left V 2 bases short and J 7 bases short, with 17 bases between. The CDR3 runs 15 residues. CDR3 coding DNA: TGTGCCAGCAGTTTATCTCGCGGCAACACCACTGGCTACACCTTC. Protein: CASSLSRGNTTGYTF.

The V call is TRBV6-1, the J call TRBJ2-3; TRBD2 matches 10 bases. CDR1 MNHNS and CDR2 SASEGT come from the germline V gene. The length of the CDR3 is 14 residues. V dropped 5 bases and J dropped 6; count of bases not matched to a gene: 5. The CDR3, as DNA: TGTGCCAGCAGTTCCGGGACTAGCGTTGATACGCAGTATTTT. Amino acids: CASSSGTSVDTQYF.

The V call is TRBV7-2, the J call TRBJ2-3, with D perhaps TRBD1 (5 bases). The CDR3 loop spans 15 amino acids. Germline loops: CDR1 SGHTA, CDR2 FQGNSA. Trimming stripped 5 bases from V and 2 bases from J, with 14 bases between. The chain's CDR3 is CASSLQETFTDTQYF. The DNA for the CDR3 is TGTGCCAGCAGCCTACAGGAGACCTTCACAGATACGCAGTATTTT.

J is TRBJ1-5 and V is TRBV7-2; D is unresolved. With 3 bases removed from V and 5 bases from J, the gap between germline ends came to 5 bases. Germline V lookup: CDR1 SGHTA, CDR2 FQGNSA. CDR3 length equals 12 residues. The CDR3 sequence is CASSFYDQPQHF. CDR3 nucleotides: TGTGCCAGCAGCTTCTATGATCAGCCCCAGCATTTT.

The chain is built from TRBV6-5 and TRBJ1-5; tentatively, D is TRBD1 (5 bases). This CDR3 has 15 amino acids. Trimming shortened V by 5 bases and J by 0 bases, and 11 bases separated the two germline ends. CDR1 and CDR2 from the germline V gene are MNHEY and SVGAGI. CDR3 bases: TGTGCCAGCAGTGGGGGACGGATTAGCAATCAGCCCCAGCATTTT. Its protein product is CASSGGRISNQPQHF.

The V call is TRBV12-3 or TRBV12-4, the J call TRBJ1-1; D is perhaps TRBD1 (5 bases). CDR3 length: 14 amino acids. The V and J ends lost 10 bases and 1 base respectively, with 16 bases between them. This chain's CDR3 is CATTRDSPNTEAFF. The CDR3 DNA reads TGTGCCACCACCCGGGACTCCCCGAACACTGAAGCTTTCTTT.

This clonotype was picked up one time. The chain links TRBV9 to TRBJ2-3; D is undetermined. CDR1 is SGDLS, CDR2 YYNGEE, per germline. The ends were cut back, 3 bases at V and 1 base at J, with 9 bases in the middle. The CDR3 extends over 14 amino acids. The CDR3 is CASSALPRTDTQYF. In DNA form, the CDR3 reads TGTGCCAGCAGCGCCCTCCCCCGCACAGATACGCAGTATTTT.

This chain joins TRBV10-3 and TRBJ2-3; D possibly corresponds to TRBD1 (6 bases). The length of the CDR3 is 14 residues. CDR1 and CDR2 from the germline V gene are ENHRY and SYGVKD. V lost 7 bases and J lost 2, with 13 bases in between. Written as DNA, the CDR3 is TGTGCCATCACCCTGGACAGAGTCACAGATACGCAGTATTTT. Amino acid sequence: CAITLDRVTDTQYF.

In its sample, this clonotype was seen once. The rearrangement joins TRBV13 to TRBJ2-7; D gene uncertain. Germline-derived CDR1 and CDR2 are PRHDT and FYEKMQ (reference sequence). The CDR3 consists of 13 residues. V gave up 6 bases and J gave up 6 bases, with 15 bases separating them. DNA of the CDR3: TGTGCCAGCAGTTCAGACCGGGCCCGCGAGCAGTACTTC. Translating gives CASSSDRAREQYF.

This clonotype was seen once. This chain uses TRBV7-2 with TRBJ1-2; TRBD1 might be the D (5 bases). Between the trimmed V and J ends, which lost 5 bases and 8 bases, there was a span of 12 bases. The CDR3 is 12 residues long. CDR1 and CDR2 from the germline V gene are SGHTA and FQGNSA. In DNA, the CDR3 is TGTGCCAGCAGCCCAGGGTATGGGGGCTACACCTTC. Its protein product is CASSPGYGGYTF.